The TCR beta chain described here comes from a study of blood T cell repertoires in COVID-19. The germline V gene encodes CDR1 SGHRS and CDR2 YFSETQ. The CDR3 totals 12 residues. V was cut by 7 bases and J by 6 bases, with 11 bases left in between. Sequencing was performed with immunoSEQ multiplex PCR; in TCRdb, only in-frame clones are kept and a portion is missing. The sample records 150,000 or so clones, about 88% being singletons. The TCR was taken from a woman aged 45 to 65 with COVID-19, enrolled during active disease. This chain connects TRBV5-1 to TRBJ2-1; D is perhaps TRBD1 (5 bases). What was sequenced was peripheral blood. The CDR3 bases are TGCGCCAGCTGGGGCCCCCCCAATGAGCAGTTCTTC. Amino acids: CASWGPPNEQFF.